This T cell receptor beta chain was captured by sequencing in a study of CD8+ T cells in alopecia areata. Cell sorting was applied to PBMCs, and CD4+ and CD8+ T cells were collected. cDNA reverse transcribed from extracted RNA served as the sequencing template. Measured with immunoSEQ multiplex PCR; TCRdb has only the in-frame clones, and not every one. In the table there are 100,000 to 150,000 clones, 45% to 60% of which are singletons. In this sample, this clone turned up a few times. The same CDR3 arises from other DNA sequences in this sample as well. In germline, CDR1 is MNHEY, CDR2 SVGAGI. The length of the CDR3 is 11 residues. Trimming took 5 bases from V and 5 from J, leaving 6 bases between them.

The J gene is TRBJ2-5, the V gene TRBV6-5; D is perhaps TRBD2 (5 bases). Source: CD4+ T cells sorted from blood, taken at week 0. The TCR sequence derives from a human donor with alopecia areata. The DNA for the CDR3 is TGTGCCAGCAGTAGAGGGGAGACCCAGTACTTC. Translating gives CASSRGETQYF.